This T cell receptor beta chain was sequenced for a study of blood T cell repertoires in COVID-19. On the study more broadly: Material from acute and convalescent COVID-19 was sourced from the United States, Italy and Spain. From T cells, B-cell-depleted T cells, or PBMCs came the material, which was cDNA or gDNA.

V was pared by 5 bases and J by 13 bases, with 8 bases of the junction left unmatched. Germline values: CDR1 WSHSY, CDR2 SAAADI. This CDR3 has 12 residues. The assay was immunoSEQ multiplex PCR, and TCRdb's table has in-frame clones only and misses some. Altogether about 300,000 clones are present, approximately 90% being singletons, with the ten largest covering roughly 4%. Participant-given clinical history determined each cohort assignment. Two negative PCRs, clearance, or symptom resolution were required of recovered Cohort 3 donors. This sequence originates from a man younger than 45 who had recovered from COVID-19. The material sequenced was PBMCs or T cells enriched from blood (not recorded which). The chain links TRBV10-2 to TRBJ1-5, with TRBD1 identical over 7 bases. For the CDR3, the DNA is TGCGCCAGCAGTTCCTCAGGGGGAAATCAGCATTTT. Translation: CASSSSGGNQHF.